Listed here is a single T cell receptor beta chain. Its antigen is unknown. The PCR was carried out with 60 Vbeta primers and 13 Jbeta primers. TCRdb's copy holds only in-frame clones and misses some; the assay was immunoSEQ multiplex PCR. The data hold 90,000 to 130,000 clones, with roughly 80% observed a single time. The CDR3 runs to 14 residues. Germline-derived CDR1 and CDR2 are SGHRS and YFSETQ. J was trimmed by 1 base and V by 5 bases; bases with no gene match: 4. The data stem from a study of cytomegalovirus exposure and HLA in healthy donors. Study outcomes and limitations: A later analysis reportedly identified an Asian-associated ancestry cluster as carrying fewer N-insertions than the 666-donor mean.

Specimen: PBMCs. The chain recombines TRBV5-1 with TRBJ2-5; the match to TRBD1 covers 8 bases. The TCR comes from a man aged 25 to 40 in good health and CMV-seropositive. In DNA form, the CDR3 reads TGCGCCAGCAGACTGACAGGGGTCCAAGAGACCCAGTACTTC. Its protein product is CASRLTGVQETQYF.